A selection of T cell receptor beta chains follows, all from one sample in a study of chemoradiotherapy in HPV16-positive cancers. Sequenced by immunoSEQ multiplex PCR; TCRdb stores in-frame clones only, minus some. The repertoire holds about 15,000 clones, 60% to 75% seen once, with approximately 9.3% in the top ten. The sample was acquired from a patient who underwent chemoradiotherapy. The origin of the receptors is a human donor with HPV-associated anogenital cancer. The CDR3 runs from the conserved cysteine through the conserved F or W. Fields, in order: D gene, V gene, clone size, CDR3 length, J gene, CDR3 DNA, CDR3 protein. A D gene is named only where the DNA matches it firmly. Clone size is given for some rows only: seen once, a few or many times, or a class if the clone is expanded.

d_gene: TRBD1; v_gene: TRBV6-5; abundance: .; len: 14; j_gene: TRBJ1-1; CDR3nt: TGTGCCAGCAGGGACAGGGGACTGAACACTGAAGCTTTCTTT; CDR3aa: CASRDRGLNTEAFF
d_gene: .; v_gene: TRBV2; abundance: .; len: 14; j_gene: TRBJ1-5; CDR3nt: TGTGCCAGCAGTGAGGGGCGCGGGAATCAGCCCCAGCATTTT; CDR3aa: CASSEGRGNQPQHF
d_gene: .; v_gene: TRBV19; abundance: .; len: 13; j_gene: TRBJ2-1; CDR3nt: TGTGCCAGTAGTATAGGCATCAGGGTTGAGCAGTTCTTC; CDR3aa: CASSIGIRVEQFF
d_gene: .; v_gene: TRBV7-8; abundance: .; len: 12; j_gene: TRBJ1-5; CDR3nt: TGTGCCAGCAGCTTAGAAGGGCGGCCCCAGCATTTT; CDR3aa: CASSLEGRPQHF
d_gene: .; v_gene: TRBV14; abundance: .; len: 13; j_gene: TRBJ1-2; CDR3nt: TGTGCCAGCAGCCCCGGACTTAACTATGGCTACACCTTC; CDR3aa: CASSPGLNYGYTF
d_gene: .; v_gene: TRBV6-1; abundance: .; len: 15; j_gene: TRBJ1-5; CDR3nt: TGTGCCAGCAGTGAAGGGGACCATCATTGGCAGCCCCAGCATTTT; CDR3aa: CASSEGDHHWQPQHF
d_gene: TRBD1; v_gene: TRBV7-9; abundance: .; len: 13; j_gene: TRBJ1-1; CDR3nt: TGTGCCAGCAGCTTAGGGGACAGGCTAGAAGCTTTCTTT; CDR3aa: CASSLGDRLEAFF
d_gene: .; v_gene: TRBV12-5; abundance: .; len: 14; j_gene: TRBJ2-7; CDR3nt: TGTGCTAGCAAGCCCGGGCCCTTGTCCTACGAGCAGTACTTC; CDR3aa: CASKPGPLSYEQYF
d_gene: .; v_gene: TRBV18; abundance: .; len: 15; j_gene: TRBJ2-7; CDR3nt: TGTGCCAGCCGACCTAGGTCGGGTGGGGACTACGAGCAGTACTTC; CDR3aa: CASRPRSGGDYEQYF
d_gene: TRBD2; v_gene: TRBV18; abundance: .; len: 15; j_gene: TRBJ2-7; CDR3nt: TGTGCCAGCTCATATTCCGGGACTAGCGGGAGCGAGCAGTACTTC; CDR3aa: CASSYSGTSGSEQYF
d_gene: .; v_gene: TRBV5-6; abundance: .; len: 13; j_gene: TRBJ1-1; CDR3nt: TGTGCCAGCAGCTTGCCAGGGTTCACTGAAGCTTTCTTT; CDR3aa: CASSLPGFTEAFF
d_gene: .; v_gene: TRBV6-5; abundance: .; len: 13; j_gene: TRBJ1-2; CDR3nt: TGTGCCAGCAGGCTAGGGTTCCGGGGGGGCTACACCTTC; CDR3aa: CASRLGFRGGYTF
d_gene: .; v_gene: TRBV9; abundance: .; len: 11; j_gene: TRBJ2-7; CDR3nt: TGTGCCAGCAGCGAAGGATACGAGCAGTACTTC; CDR3aa: CASSEGYEQYF
d_gene: TRBD1; v_gene: TRBV6-6; abundance: once; len: 11; j_gene: TRBJ2-7; CDR3nt: TGTGCCAGCAGTCAGGGGGACGAGCAGTACTTC; CDR3aa: CASSQGDEQYF
d_gene: .; v_gene: TRBV5-1; abundance: .; len: 14; j_gene: TRBJ2-1; CDR3nt: TGCGCCAGCAGCTTCCAATCGGGGAACGATGAGCAGTTCTTC; CDR3aa: CASSFQSGNDEQFF
d_gene: .; v_gene: TRBV14; abundance: .; len: 15; j_gene: TRBJ2-5; CDR3nt: TGTGCCAGCAGTCACCCCTATGGCGGCCAAGAGACCCAGTACTTC; CDR3aa: CASSHPYGGQETQYF
d_gene: .; v_gene: TRBV9; abundance: .; len: 13; j_gene: TRBJ2-5; CDR3nt: TGTGCCAGCAGCTCCACTAGGTGGGGGGCCCAGTACTTC; CDR3aa: CASSSTRWGAQYF
d_gene: TRBD2; v_gene: TRBV7-9; abundance: .; len: 16; j_gene: TRBJ2-7; CDR3nt: TGTGCCAGCAGCTCCCACCTAACTAGCGGGAGATCCGAGCAGTACTTC; CDR3aa: CASSSHLTSGRSEQYF
d_gene: TRBD1; v_gene: TRBV25-1; abundance: .; len: 14; j_gene: TRBJ2-5; CDR3nt: TGTGCCAGCAGTGATCGGACAGGGGAAGAGACCCAGTACTTC; CDR3aa: CASSDRTGEETQYF
d_gene: .; v_gene: TRBV11-3; abundance: .; len: 13; j_gene: TRBJ2-7; CDR3nt: TGTGCCAGCAGCTTACTGGCTTCCTACGAGCAGTACTTC; CDR3aa: CASSLLASYEQYF
d_gene: TRBD2; v_gene: TRBV11-2; abundance: .; len: 16; j_gene: TRBJ2-7; CDR3nt: TGTGCCAGCAGCTTAGTACGGGGAGCGGGACCCTACGAGCAGTACTTC; CDR3aa: CASSLVRGAGPYEQYF
d_gene: .; v_gene: TRBV7-6; abundance: .; len: 16; j_gene: TRBJ2-1; CDR3nt: TGTGCCAGCAGCTTACAACAGACCCCCTCCTACAATGAGCAGTTCTTC; CDR3aa: CASSLQQTPSYNEQFF